This TCR beta chain comes out of a study of T cell responses to AZD1222 COVID-19 vaccine. Study results and limitations: There were mostly white British donors and more females than males, and clonal diversity was possibly underestimated. Close to half of spike-specific TCRs reportedly recognize unmutated variant regions.

Germline lookup yields CDR1 SGHTA and CDR2 FQGNSA. V was clipped by 5 bases and J by 6 bases, with 11 bases between them. The CDR3 runs to 13 residues. As concerns this clone: No antigen is known for it.

The analysis combined second doses at about 4 or about 12 weeks. Method: immunoSEQ multiplex PCR; TCRdb's copy keeps in-frame clones and lacks some. The sample yields 70,000 to 80,000 clones, around 80% seen once. J is TRBJ2-1 and V is TRBV7-2, with D possibly matching TRBD1 (5 bases). The source is an adult who received the AZD1222 COVID-19 vaccine. The starting material was peripheral blood, obtained 28 days after the second AZD1222 dose. DNA for the CDR3: TGTGCCAGCAGCCAGACAGCTGTCAATGAGCAGTTCTTC. This sequence encodes CASSQTAVNEQFF.